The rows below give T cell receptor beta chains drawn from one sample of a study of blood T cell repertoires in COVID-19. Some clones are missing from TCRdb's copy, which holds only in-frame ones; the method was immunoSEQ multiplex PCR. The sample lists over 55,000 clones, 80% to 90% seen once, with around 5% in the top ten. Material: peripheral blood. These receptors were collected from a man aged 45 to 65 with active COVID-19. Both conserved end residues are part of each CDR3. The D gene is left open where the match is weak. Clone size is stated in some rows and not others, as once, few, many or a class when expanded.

cdr3_aa: CASSLGFMGRRKENEKLFF
cdr3_nt: TGTGCCAGCAGCTTAGGGTTTATGGGGAGACGAAAAGAAAATGAAAAACTGTTTTTT
v_call: TRBV7-9
d_call: NA
clone_size: NA
j_call: TRBJ1-4

cdr3_aa: CSARAGYDTQYF
cdr3_nt: TGCAGCGCCCGCGCCGGGTATGATACGCAGTATTTT
v_call: TRBV29-1
d_call: NA
clone_size: NA
j_call: TRBJ2-3

cdr3_aa: CASSPGLTNQPQHF
cdr3_nt: TGTGCCAGCAGTCCGGGACTTACCAATCAGCCCCAGCATTTT
v_call: TRBV28
d_call: NA
clone_size: NA
j_call: TRBJ1-5

cdr3_aa: CSVAGGSGYEQYF
cdr3_nt: TGCAGCGTTGCGGGAGGAAGTGGCTACGAGCAGTACTTC
v_call: TRBV29-1
d_call: TRBD2
clone_size: NA
j_call: TRBJ2-7

cdr3_aa: CASSYGQGYQPQHF
cdr3_nt: TGTGCCAGCAGTTACGGGCAGGGCTATCAGCCCCAGCATTTT
v_call: TRBV6-2/TRBV6-3
d_call: NA
clone_size: NA
j_call: TRBJ1-5

cdr3_aa: CATSDFQRESGRETQYF
cdr3_nt: TGTGCCACCAGTGATTTCCAGCGGGAGTCTGGGAGGGAGACCCAGTACTTC
v_call: TRBV24-1
d_call: TRBD2
clone_size: NA
j_call: TRBJ2-5

cdr3_aa: CASSPGGNSNQPQHF
cdr3_nt: TGTGCCAGCAGCCCGGGGGGTAATAGCAATCAGCCCCAGCATTTT
v_call: TRBV9
d_call: NA
clone_size: NA
j_call: TRBJ1-5

cdr3_aa: CASTPRQTGQETQYF
cdr3_nt: TGTGCCAGCACCCCGAGGCAGACAGGGCAAGAGACCCAGTACTTC
v_call: TRBV28
d_call: TRBD1
clone_size: once
j_call: TRBJ2-5

cdr3_aa: CAISVWRGDSYNEQFF
cdr3_nt: TGTGCCATCAGTGTCTGGCGGGGAGACTCCTACAATGAGCAGTTCTTC
v_call: TRBV10-3
d_call: NA
clone_size: NA
j_call: TRBJ2-1

cdr3_aa: CASSLEGDRPQETQYF
cdr3_nt: TGTGCCAGCAGTCTCGAGGGGGATAGACCTCAAGAGACCCAGTACTTC
v_call: TRBV27
d_call: NA
clone_size: NA
j_call: TRBJ2-5

cdr3_aa: CASSSIYGTGNNEQFF
cdr3_nt: TGTGCCAGCAGCTCTATTTATGGGACAGGTAACAATGAGCAGTTCTTC
v_call: TRBV11-2
d_call: TRBD1
clone_size: once
j_call: TRBJ2-1

cdr3_aa: CASSPGTGEGEKLFF
cdr3_nt: TGTGCCAGCTCACCAGGGACAGGGGAAGGCGAAAAACTGTTTTTT
v_call: TRBV18
d_call: TRBD1
clone_size: NA
j_call: TRBJ1-4

cdr3_aa: CASSLEQDNYGYTF
cdr3_nt: TGTGCCAGCAGTTTAGAACAGGATAACTATGGCTACACCTTC
v_call: TRBV28
d_call: NA
clone_size: NA
j_call: TRBJ1-2

cdr3_aa: CASSKPQGAANSPLHF
cdr3_nt: TGTGCCAGCAGCAAACCCCAGGGGGCGGCCAATTCACCCCTCCACTTT
v_call: TRBV6-6
d_call: TRBD1
clone_size: few
j_call: TRBJ1-6

cdr3_aa: CASSHEGEGETQYF
cdr3_nt: TGCGCCAGCAGCCACGAGGGGGAAGGGGAGACCCAGTACTTC
v_call: TRBV4-1
d_call: NA
clone_size: NA
j_call: TRBJ2-5

cdr3_aa: CASSVDRLAGGTGELFF
cdr3_nt: TGTGCCAGCAGCGTAGATCGACTAGCGGGAGGCACCGGGGAGCTGTTTTTT
v_call: TRBV9
d_call: TRBD2
clone_size: NA
j_call: TRBJ2-2

cdr3_aa: CAWSVQGNQPQHF
cdr3_nt: TGTGCCTGGAGTGTTCAGGGAAATCAGCCCCAGCATTTT
v_call: TRBV30
d_call: NA
clone_size: few
j_call: TRBJ1-5

cdr3_aa: CSASALAGDQETQYF
cdr3_nt: TGCAGTGCTAGTGCCCTAGCGGGGGACCAAGAGACCCAGTACTTC
v_call: TRBV20-1
d_call: TRBD2
clone_size: NA
j_call: TRBJ2-5

cdr3_aa: CASSRNKGLAGTWVAFF
cdr3_nt: TGTGCCAGCTCACGAAATAAGGGACTAGCGGGAACCTGGGTAGCGTTCTTC
v_call: TRBV18
d_call: TRBD2
clone_size: NA
j_call: TRBJ2-1

cdr3_aa: CASSLLLTGTTEAFF
cdr3_nt: TGTGCCAGCAGTTTATTGCTGACAGGGACCACTGAAGCTTTCTTT
v_call: TRBV28
d_call: TRBD1
clone_size: NA
j_call: TRBJ1-1

cdr3_aa: CAVGLAGVDTQYF
cdr3_nt: TGTGCAGTCGGGCTAGCGGGAGTAGATACGCAGTATTTT
v_call: TRBV5-6
d_call: TRBD2
clone_size: NA
j_call: TRBJ2-3

cdr3_aa: CAISESMADNEQFF
cdr3_nt: TGTGCCATCAGTGAGTCAATGGCAGACAATGAGCAGTTCTTC
v_call: TRBV10-3
d_call: NA
clone_size: NA
j_call: TRBJ2-1

cdr3_aa: CASSRFGGSNQPQHF
cdr3_nt: TGCGCCAGCAGCCGCTTCGGCGGTAGCAATCAGCCCCAGCATTTT
v_call: TRBV4-3
d_call: NA
clone_size: NA
j_call: TRBJ1-5

cdr3_aa: CASCRDRVNTEAFF
cdr3_nt: TGTGCCAGCTGTAGGGACAGGGTGAACACTGAAGCTTTCTTT
v_call: TRBV6-5
d_call: TRBD1
clone_size: NA
j_call: TRBJ1-1

cdr3_aa: CASSLGQGAGNEQFF
cdr3_nt: TGTGCCAGCAGCTTAGGGCAGGGTGCGGGGAATGAGCAGTTCTTC
v_call: TRBV7-2
d_call: NA
clone_size: NA
j_call: TRBJ2-1

cdr3_aa: CSASRLRGFYNEQFF
cdr3_nt: TGCAGTGCTAGTCGGCTCCGCGGGTTTTACAATGAGCAGTTCTTC
v_call: TRBV20-1
d_call: NA
clone_size: NA
j_call: TRBJ2-1

cdr3_aa: CATSPTGGVRRQFF
cdr3_nt: TGTGCCACCAGTCCCACAGGGGGTGTCCGGAGGCAGTTCTTC
v_call: TRBV24-1
d_call: TRBD1
clone_size: NA
j_call: TRBJ2-1

cdr3_aa: CASSFGQNRLGQYF
cdr3_nt: TGTGCCAGCAGCTTTGGACAGAATCGCCTGGGGCAGTACTTC
v_call: TRBV5-4
d_call: NA
clone_size: NA
j_call: TRBJ2-7

cdr3_aa: CASGRPPDEQFF
cdr3_nt: TGTGCTAGCGGGCGACCTCCGGATGAGCAGTTCTTC
v_call: TRBV9
d_call: TRBD2
clone_size: NA
j_call: TRBJ2-1

cdr3_aa: CASSDLAGAVGELFF
cdr3_nt: TGTGCCAGCAGCGACCTAGCGGGAGCAGTCGGGGAGCTGTTTTTT
v_call: TRBV9
d_call: TRBD2
clone_size: NA
j_call: TRBJ2-2

cdr3_aa: CASSRAGEAFF
cdr3_nt: TGTGCCAGCAGCCGCGCAGGTGAAGCTTTCTTT
v_call: TRBV3-1/TRBV3-2
d_call: NA
clone_size: NA
j_call: TRBJ1-1

cdr3_aa: CASRQGTTSGSKEQYF
cdr3_nt: TGCGCCAGCAGACAAGGCACCACTAGCGGGAGCAAAGAGCAGTACTTC
v_call: TRBV4-1
d_call: TRBD2
clone_size: NA
j_call: TRBJ2-7

cdr3_aa: CASSLRERGTEAFF
cdr3_nt: TGTGCCAGCAGCTTGCGGGAGAGGGGCACTGAAGCTTTCTTT
v_call: TRBV5-6
d_call: NA
clone_size: NA
j_call: TRBJ1-1

cdr3_aa: CASSTTSFRTDTQYF
cdr3_nt: TGTGCCAGTAGTACTACTAGCTTTCGCACAGATACGCAGTATTTT
v_call: TRBV19
d_call: NA
clone_size: NA
j_call: TRBJ2-3

cdr3_aa: CASSYVWGLSTEAFF
cdr3_nt: TGTGCCAGCAGTTACGTTTGGGGGCTAAGCACTGAAGCTTTCTTT
v_call: TRBV6-2/TRBV6-3
d_call: NA
clone_size: once
j_call: TRBJ1-1